The rows below give T cell receptor beta chains drawn from one sample of a study of blood T cells in healthy people across ages. TCRdb recomputed calls from the 5' RACE reads with MiXCR, one row per CDR3 protein. The table shows approximately 820,000 distinct CDR3 sequences, with under 55% occurring only once. The sample taken for sequencing was blood. The origin of the receptors is a man in his sixties in good health. Both conserved end residues are part of each CDR3. Fields, in order: D gene, J gene, clone size, V gene, CDR3 protein, CDR3 DNA. The D gene is left open where the match is weak. Only part of the rows carry a size: once, few, many, or a class if the clone is expanded.

D: -
J: TRBJ2-3
size: -
V: TRBV9
CDR3: CASSEVGGARTDTQYF
DNA: TGTGCCAGCAGCGAGGTGGGGGGGGCCCGCACAGATACGCAGTATTTT

D: TRBD2
J: TRBJ2-3
size: -
V: TRBV20-1
CDR3: CSARAVLAGGTDTQYF
DNA: TGCAGTGCTAGAGCGGTGCTAGCGGGGGGCACAGATACGCAGTATTTT

D: -
J: TRBJ1-2
size: -
V: TRBV12-3/TRBV12-4
CDR3: CASSRQEDYGYTF
DNA: TGTGCCAGCAGTAGACAGGAGGACTATGGCTACACCTTC

D: -
J: TRBJ1-4
size: few
V: TRBV3-1
CDR3: CASSRAQEKLFF
DNA: TGTGCCAGCAGCCGGGCACAAGAAAAACTGTTTTTT

D: -
J: TRBJ2-3
size: -
V: TRBV9
CDR3: CASSAGSRTDTQYF
DNA: TGTGCCAGCAGCGCCGGGAGCCGCACAGATACGCAGTATTTT

D: -
J: TRBJ2-5
size: -
V: TRBV3-1
CDR3: CASSQGVSTQETQYF
DNA: TGTGCCAGCAGCCAAGGGGTCAGTACACAAGAGACCCAGTACTTC

D: -
J: TRBJ2-1
size: many
V: TRBV9
CDR3: CASSVLPGASSYNEQFF
DNA: TGTGCCAGCAGCGTACTTCCGGGGGCAAGCTCCTACAATGAGCAGTTCTTC

D: -
J: TRBJ2-7
size: few
V: TRBV20-1
CDR3: CSARLPGTRRRSEQYF
DNA: TGCAGTGCTAGACTCCCCGGGACCCGGAGGCGGTCCGAGCAGTACTTC

D: TRBD1
J: TRBJ2-3
size: few
V: TRBV6-6
CDR3: CASSPASGTVTDTQYF
DNA: TGTGCCAGCAGCCCGGCCTCTGGGACAGTCACAGATACGCAGTATTTT

D: -
J: TRBJ1-2
size: -
V: TRBV7-2
CDR3: CASSLALGTGRWGYTF
DNA: TGTGCCAGCAGCTTAGCCCTAGGAACAGGGAGGTGGGGCTACACCTTC

D: TRBD2
J: TRBJ2-7
size: -
V: TRBV3-1
CDR3: CASSKGASGSSYEQYF
DNA: TGTGCCAGCAGCAAAGGGGCTAGCGGGAGTTCCTACGAGCAGTACTTC

D: -
J: TRBJ2-4
size: -
V: TRBV5-1
CDR3: CASSLGSGGYWEQYF
DNA: TGCGCCAGCAGCCTCGGGTCCGGCGGCTACTGGGAGCAGTACTTC